This T cell receptor (beta chain) was identified in a study of shared clonotypes between healthy human individuals (dated by TCRdb to 2019 to 2021). About the full investigation: The cohort included three men and a couple of women between 18 and 49 years of age. To estimate repertoire size and how much clonotype sharing occurs between individuals, the study deeply sequenced the blood TCR repertoires of five or six healthy adults. Between about 0.94 and 8.9 billion PBMCs per donor were obtained by leukapheresis. To increase sequencing depth and limit assay-specific biases, different laboratories used diverse techniques to prepare libraries and sequence TCR repertoires. For each donor, CD4 naive and CD4 memory were each run on three plates, CD8 naive on two plates, and CD8 memory on one plate.

General study outcomes and caveats: Pairwise subsampling led to the expectation that sequencing depth would affect the degree of clonotype sharing among donors. Even with the large sequencing depth, rarefaction of the sorted-subset datasets indicated that sequencing was incomplete. About 5% of naive CD4, more than 3% of naive CD8, around 2.3% of memory CD4, and about 0.4% of memory CD8 clonotypes were shared across a few donors. Because the study included only a small number of donors, the genetic and exposure-history diversity represented was limited. Sampling was restricted to blood, and TCR repertoires in tissues likely differ from the TCR repertoires found in blood. Compared with non-shared clonotypes, the clonotypes found in all four sorted-subset donors had higher generation probabilities. Larger estimated clonotype richness was generally found for naive subsets than for memory subsets.

Donors were healthy HIV-negative adults with no recently reported acute infections or vaccinations. All donors were Caucasian adults living in Nashville, Tennessee, USA. Magnetic negative selection was used to enrich CD4+ T cells, after which naive cells were positively selected on CD45RA and the negative fraction became the memory subset. After blood collection by leukapheresis, PBMCs were isolated using Ficoll-Histopaque density gradient centrifugation and then cryopreserved in the vapor phase of liquid nitrogen. Analytical flow cytometry was used to check the purity and quantity of every magnetically sorted T cell population. Genomic DNA was isolated from each sorted fraction and quantified by UV absorbance on a Nanodrop 2000c. CDR1 and CDR2 are drawn from the germline V gene (reference sequence): SSHAT, FNYEAQ. The CDR3 has 16 amino acids, counting the end cysteine and phenylalanine. The only DNA kept is the CDR3, 48 bases in frame from the first base. The germline V end is reduced by 2 bases and the J end by 10 bases; junction bases left unmatched: 9.

As to this clone: Its recognized antigen is unknown. Base quality data are lacking; no much larger clone is found one base away.

TCR CDR3 regions were amplified from genomic DNA by multiplex PCR using the deep immunoSEQ assay. Genomic DNA extracted from each cell subset was distributed evenly over all wells of several immunoSEQ 96-well plates, and each plate served as one replicate. For sorted subsets, each replicate PCR was loaded with roughly 190 ng genomic DNA, equivalent to roughly 30,000 T cell genomes. The purified libraries were quantified using a Qubit 3.0 fluorometer, sized with a Bioanalyzer 2100, and then quantified again using the KAPA Library Quantification kit. Each immunoSEQ 96-well plate was sequenced on its own single-read 150-cycle Illumina NextSeq 550 flow cell. On the authors' methods: The immunoSEQ output contained only junctional sequences without quality scores, so filtering could not match that applied to full-length reads. To assign V/J genes and CDR3, sequences were annotated using PyIR, a Python wrapper for IgBLAST v1.9, with IMGT germline references. Reads were removed for weak V/J assignments (E-value above 1e-6), missing CDR3, stop codons, out-of-frame junctions, or ambiguous translated residues. V3J clonotypes were defined as sequences sharing an identical inferred V gene, J gene, and CDR3 amino acid sequence. The percentage overlap between two repertoires was calculated by dividing the number of shared unique clonotypes by the size of the smaller repertoire. Repertoire richness was assessed with RTK rarefaction, the Chao1 estimator, and Recon v2.1 estimates of unobserved clonotypes. OLGA was used to compute generation probabilities for all TCRbeta clonotypes that the gDNA method yielded from a handful of donors. In its TCRdb copy, this immuneACCESS table keeps in-frame sequences only and misses some clones. Where compared with another copy, unresolved V genes explain less than half of these, and the others have no known cause. The DNA was the basis for D and trimming; V, J and clone size are from that table. Here the sample has fewer than 2.5 million clones; roughly 93% occur a single time. About 0.38% of the sample is taken by the ten largest.

The TCR comes from a man aged 18 to 29 in good health. Some clones in this sample may be carry-over from other donors' samples. The specimen sequenced was naive CD4+ T cells from PBMCs. The sample's cell subset or site, from its label and the paper: CD45RA+ positively selected. The sequence links TRBV7-7 to TRBJ2-1, and TRBD2 aligns with 12 junction nucleotides. The DNA sequence is given as TGTGCCAGCAGCTTATCGCTAGCGGGAGGGCCGGGGGAGCAGTTCTTC. This translates into CASSLSLAGGPGEQFF.